The T cell receptor (beta chain) described here comes from a study of post-analysis software for immune sequencing data. Study-wide points: Samples sharing a preparation batch grouped tightly together when assessed by F measure. A handful of TRBV segments appeared more often in patients than in controls, and TRBV5-6, TRBV5-1 and TRBV20-1 were among these.

Notes on this clonotype: Its antigen is as yet unknown. One junction end does not reproduce the germline sequence, and a read error may be involved.

Germline CDR1 LGHDT, CDR2 YNNKEL (reference sequence). The CDR3 sequence is 17 residues long. cDNA libraries of TCR beta carried unique molecular identifiers. TCRdb independently ran MiXCR on the PCR reads; one entry per CDR3 protein. There are about 820,000 distinct CDR3 sequences in the sample; around 50% occur only once, and roughly 4.4% lies in the top ten. Material for sequencing was blood. V is TRBV3-1 and J is TRBJ2-7; 11 nucleotides agree with TRBD2. This clonotype was sampled from a girl between 5 and 17 years old with multiple sclerosis. The CDR3 sequence is CASNQERLAGGSYEQYF. CDR3 nucleotide sequence: TGTGCCAGCAACCAAGAACGGCTAGCGGGAGGCTCCTACGAGCAGTACTTC.